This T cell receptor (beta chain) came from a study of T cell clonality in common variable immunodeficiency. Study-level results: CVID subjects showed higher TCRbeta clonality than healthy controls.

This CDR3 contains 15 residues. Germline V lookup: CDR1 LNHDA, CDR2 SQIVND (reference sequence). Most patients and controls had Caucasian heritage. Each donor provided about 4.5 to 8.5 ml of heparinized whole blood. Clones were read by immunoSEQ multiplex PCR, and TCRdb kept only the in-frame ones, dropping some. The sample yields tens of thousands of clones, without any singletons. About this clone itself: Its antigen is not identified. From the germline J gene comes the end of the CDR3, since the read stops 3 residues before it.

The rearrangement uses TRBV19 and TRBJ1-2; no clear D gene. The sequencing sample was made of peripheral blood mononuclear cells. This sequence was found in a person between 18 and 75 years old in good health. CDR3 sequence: CASTIGTAIDNDYTF. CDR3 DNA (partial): TGTGCCAGTACCATAGGCACGGCCATAGACAATGAC.